The rows below give T cell receptor beta chains drawn from one sample of a study of shared clonotypes between healthy human individuals. The data were produced by immunoSEQ multiplex PCR, yet TCRdb's version contains in-frame clones alone and is incomplete. Seen here are approximately 2,300,000 clones, less than 95% observed once, and the top ten hold 0.3% to 0.4%. Source material: naive CD4+ T cells from PBMCs. These receptors were collected from a man younger than 30 in good health. Some clones in this sample may be carry-over from other donors' samples. Each CDR3 is given with its conserved first and last residue. The order of the fields is V gene, CDR3 length, J gene, CDR3 protein.

v_call: TRBV7-3
cdr3_length: 15
j_call: TRBJ2-1
cdr3_aa: CASSLAASGYNEQFF

v_call: TRBV7-2
cdr3_length: 15
j_call: TRBJ2-1
cdr3_aa: CASSPTWSSYNEQFF

v_call: TRBV5-3
cdr3_length: 15
j_call: TRBJ2-7
cdr3_aa: CARSWGTSGRYEQYF

v_call: TRBV7-2
cdr3_length: 14
j_call: TRBJ1-1
cdr3_aa: CASSYGTANTEAFF

v_call: TRBV28
cdr3_length: 14
j_call: TRBJ1-2
cdr3_aa: CASSPLGLFDGYTF

v_call: TRBV5-1
cdr3_length: 15
j_call: TRBJ2-7
cdr3_aa: CASSLETGSYYEQYF

v_call: TRBV5-1
cdr3_length: 17
j_call: TRBJ1-4
cdr3_aa: CASSLYLQGATNEKLFF

v_call: TRBV18
cdr3_length: 13
j_call: TRBJ1-5
cdr3_aa: CASSRTQNQPQHF

v_call: TRBV7-3
cdr3_length: 17
j_call: TRBJ2-3
cdr3_aa: CASSLAGTSGSDDTQYF

v_call: TRBV4-2
cdr3_length: 16
j_call: TRBJ2-2
cdr3_aa: CASSRGVQPNTGELFF

v_call: TRBV2
cdr3_length: 13
j_call: TRBJ1-1
cdr3_aa: CASRAGTHTEAFF

v_call: TRBV14
cdr3_length: 15
j_call: TRBJ2-7
cdr3_aa: CASSHSGWATNEQYF

v_call: TRBV6-4
cdr3_length: 17
j_call: TRBJ2-7
cdr3_aa: CASSVAAIAGGPYEQYF

v_call: TRBV9
cdr3_length: 12
j_call: TRBJ2-3
cdr3_aa: CASSAIMNTQYF

v_call: TRBV6-5
cdr3_length: 16
j_call: TRBJ2-7
cdr3_aa: CASSYSGLADTYEQYF

v_call: TRBV18
cdr3_length: 16
j_call: TRBJ2-2
cdr3_aa: CASSPFGAGSAGELFF

v_call: TRBV11-3
cdr3_length: 14
j_call: TRBJ2-5
cdr3_aa: CASSSGTVGETQYF

v_call: TRBV28
cdr3_length: 16
j_call: TRBJ2-3
cdr3_aa: CASSFPRVSDTDTQYF

v_call: TRBV10-3
cdr3_length: 14
j_call: TRBJ2-7
cdr3_aa: CAISGSGDSYEQYF

v_call: TRBV19
cdr3_length: 16
j_call: TRBJ2-7
cdr3_aa: CASSIGMGGSTYEQYF

v_call: TRBV6-5
cdr3_length: 13
j_call: TRBJ2-3
cdr3_aa: CASRREGGDTQYF